These 21 T cell receptor beta chains were all obtained from the same sample, sequenced in a study of blood T cell repertoires in COVID-19 (dated by TCRdb to 2020 to 2021). Library preparation was by the immunoSEQ multiplex PCR assay. TCRdb provides this immuneACCESS table in a form limited to in-frame rearrangements. Some clones are lacking; in checked studies, under half of them reflect an unresolved V gene, and why the rest are absent is not known. The sample has 200,000 or so clones on record, under 90% of them singletons. The ten most abundant clones make up about 10% of the sample. Sequencing was done on a sample of peripheral blood. Receptor source: a woman older than 75 with COVID-19, enrolled during active disease.

With respect to this clone: One end of the junction is discordant with germline, which a read error may explain. This chain uses TRBV4-2 with TRBJ2-2; D unclear. The length of the CDR3 is 16 residues. Germline V gives CDR1 LGHNA, CDR2 YNFKEQ. The CDR3 DNA sequence: TGTGCCAGCAGTCAAGATCGAGCCGGTAACACCGGGGAGCTGTTTTTT. It is translated as CASSQDRAGNTGELFF.

The CDR3 sequence: CASSRKDEGQPQHF. DNA of the CDR3: TGTGCCAGCAGCCGGAAGGACGAGGGTCAGCCCCAGCATTTT. The chain has TRBV3-1 (or the pseudogene TRBV3-2) and TRBJ1-5; no clear D. Trimming stripped 4 bases from V and 6 bases from J, with 13 bases between. The germline CDR1 and CDR2 sequences are LGHDT and YNNKEL (reference sequence). This CDR3 is 14 amino acids long.

V and J are TRBV7-9 and TRBJ2-5, with D maybe TRBD1 (6 bases). The germline gives CDR1 SEHNR, CDR2 FQNEAQ (reference sequence). CDR3 size: 14 residues. The V end lost 3 bases, the J end lost 4 bases, and 12 bases lay between the germline ends. This CDR3 is CASSFTGSAETQYF. In DNA form, the CDR3 reads TGTGCCAGCAGCTTCACAGGGAGCGCAGAGACCCAGTACTTC.

This chain connects TRBV9 to TRBJ2-1; the match to TRBD2 covers 13 bases. The CDR3 has 15 amino acids. CDR1 is SGDLS, CDR2 YYNGEE, per germline. The V gene end was trimmed by 6 bases and the J gene end by 5 bases; junction bases not matched to a gene: 5. CDR3 sequence (DNA): TGTGCCAGCACCGGACTAGCGGGGGACCACAATGAGCAGTTCTTC. This codes for CASTGLAGDHNEQFF.

This clone has only a few counts. This chain uses TRBV11-2 with TRBJ1-3, with D possibly being TRBD1 (6 bases). The V end was cut by 7 bases, the J end by 0 bases, with 7 bases between. The germline V gene has CDR1 SGHAT and CDR2 FQNNGV. There are 13 residues in the CDR3. In DNA, the CDR3 is TGTGCCAGCAAAGGGGGCTCTGGAAACACCATATATTTT. This encodes CASKGGSGNTIYF.

V gene TRBV5-3 combines with J gene TRBJ2-3; D is undetermined. TRBV5-3 is treated as an ORF (open reading frame) with a function not yet certain. Trimming left V 0 bases short and J 6 bases short, with 14 bases between. The CDR3 spans 15 residues. The CDR3 region is CARSLAGGPSDTQYF. DNA for the CDR3: TGTGCCAGAAGCTTGGCTGGCGGTCCGTCGGATACGCAGTATTTT.

V usage is TRBV4-1 and J usage is TRBJ2-1, with TRBD2 matching over 7 bases. The CDR3 is made up of 18 amino acids. The V and J ends lost 0 bases and 0 bases, in that order; junction bases with no gene match: 8. Germline assignment: CDR1 MGHRA and CDR2 YSYEKL. Written as DNA, the CDR3 is TGCGCCAGCAGCCAAGATGGGGCCAGCGGGGCCTCCTACAATGAGCAGTTCTTC. Its protein product is CASSQDGASGASYNEQFF.

The chain employs TRBV5-1 and TRBJ1-2, with 9 bases matching TRBD1. The CDR3 sequence is 14 residues long. In germline, CDR1 is SGHRS, CDR2 YFSETQ. V dropped 3 bases and J dropped 2; count of bases not matched to a gene: 2. CDR3 DNA: TGCGCCAGCAGCTCAACAGGGGGCAACTATGGCTACACCTTC. The encoded protein is CASSSTGGNYGYTF.

This clone was seen more than once but under ten times. The V call is TRBV10-3, the J call TRBJ1-5; D ambiguous. The germline gives CDR1 ENHRY, CDR2 SYGVKD. This CDR3 spans 16 amino acids. V was pared by 2 bases and J by 2 bases, with 13 bases between. The DNA of the CDR3 is TGTGCCATCAGTGAGACCGAGAGTAATGGCAATCAGCCCCAGCATTTT. The encoded protein is CAISETESNGNQPQHF.

This clone was picked up a small number of times. The chain carries TRBV9 and TRBJ2-7; 9 bases agree with TRBD2. This CDR3 has 14 amino acids. Germline V gives CDR1 SGDLS, CDR2 YYNGEE. V dropped 4 bases and J dropped 3; count of bases not matched to a gene: 5. As DNA, the CDR3 is TGTGCCAGCAGCCTTGCGGGGGGGTTCTACGAGCAGTACTTC. It specifies CASSLAGGFYEQYF.

The J gene is TRBJ2-3, the V gene TRBV5-1; 12 positions match TRBD2. Germline trimming cut 0 bases from V and 5 bases from J; bases unmatched to any gene: 7. CDR3 length equals 17 residues. Germline V gene sequence: CDR1 SGHRS, CDR2 YFSETQ. Here the CDR3 DNA reads TGCGCCAGCAGCTTGGTGGCTAGCGGGGGGGCAGGAGATACGCAGTATTTT. As protein: CASSLVASGGAGDTQYF.

This clone was recorded a few times. This chain uses TRBV6-2 or TRBV6-3 with TRBJ1-1; no clear D gene. Trimming stripped 2 bases from V and 8 bases from J, with 6 bases between. Germline CDR1 reads MNHEY; CDR2 reads SVGEGT. There are 11 residues in the CDR3. Here the CDR3 DNA reads TGTGCCAGCAGTTACGGGCCCGAAGCTTTCTTT. This codes for CASSYGPEAFF.

J is TRBJ2-5 and V is TRBV4-1; tentative D call: TRBD2 (5 bases). With 0 bases removed from V and 9 bases from J, the gap between germline ends came to 14 bases. Germline CDR1 is MGHRA and CDR2 is YSYEKL. This CDR3 contains 14 residues. In DNA form, the CDR3 reads TGCGCCAGCAGCCAAGACCCACAGCTCGGGGCCCAGTACTTC. Amino acid sequence: CASSQDPQLGAQYF.

This clone has just a few counts. The V gene is TRBV7-2, the J gene TRBJ1-6, with a weak D call TRBD1 (5 bases). The CDR3 sequence is 14 residues long. Trimming took 0 bases from V and 7 from J, leaving 7 bases between them. The germline CDR1 and CDR2 sequences are SGHTA and FQGNSA. In DNA, the CDR3 is TGTGCCAGCAGCTTAGCAACAGGAAATTCACCCCTCCACTTT. It is translated as CASSLATGNSPLHF.

J is TRBJ1-5 and V is TRBV29-1; D gene ambiguous. V was cut by 6 bases and J by 9 bases, with 15 bases left in between. The CDR3 is made up of 12 amino acids. CDR1 SQVTM and CDR2 ANQGSEA come from the germline V gene. The CDR3 loop is CSVGQAGAPQHF. CDR3 nucleotide sequence: TGCAGCGTCGGCCAGGCGGGAGCGCCCCAGCATTTT.

The rearrangement links TRBV18 to TRBJ2-2; a weak D match, TRBD2 (5 bases). This CDR3 comprises 15 residues. Germline V gene sequence: CDR1 KGHSH, CDR2 LQKENI. The V end lost 1 base, the J end lost 2 bases, and 8 bases lay between the germline ends. The CDR3 DNA reads as TGTGCCAGCTCACCACTAAGCGGTAACACCGGGGAGCTGTTTTTT. Protein sequence: CASSPLSGNTGELFF.

The chain has TRBV5-1 and TRBJ2-6; 7 bases map to TRBD1. The length of the CDR3 is 15 residues. Unmatched junction bases numbered 5, after V lost 4 bases and J lost 4 bases. Germline-derived CDR1 and CDR2 are SGHRS and YFSETQ. The CDR3 sequence: CASSLTGLGANVLTF. The CDR3 DNA sequence: TGCGCCAGCAGCCTGACAGGGTTGGGGGCCAACGTCCTGACTTTC.

The chain carries TRBV6-5 and TRBJ2-1, with D maybe TRBD1 (6 bases). Germline V CDR1 and CDR2: MNHEY, SVGAGI. This CDR3 is built from 15 residues. The ends were cut back, 6 bases at V and 2 bases at J, with 14 bases in the middle. The CDR3 spells CASSPVNRAYNEQFF. The CDR3 coding sequence is TGTGCCAGCAGCCCCGTTAACAGGGCCTACAATGAGCAGTTCTTC.

The chain joins TRBV28 to TRBJ1-5; possibly TRBD1 for D (6 bases). The ends were cut back, 6 bases at V and 0 bases at J, with 24 bases in the middle. Looked up from germline, CDR1 is MDHEN and CDR2 is SYDVKM. The CDR3 is 19 amino acids. This CDR3 reads CASSPLKSTGKYSNQPQHF. Written as DNA, the CDR3 is TGTGCCAGCAGCCCACTCAAGAGTACAGGGAAGTATAGCAATCAGCCCCAGCATTTT. The variable domain in full, with the rest retrieved from reference TRBV28 and TRBJ1-5, is DVKVTQSSRYLVKRTGEKVFLECVQDMDHENMFWYRQDPGLGLRLIYFSYDVKMKEKGDIPEGYSVSREKKERFSLILESASTNQTSMYLCASSPLKSTGKYSNQPQHFGDGTRLSIL.

This chain links TRBV2 with TRBJ1-5; D remains ambiguous. Germline loops: CDR1 SNHLY, CDR2 FYNNEI. The CDR3 runs 16 residues. V was shortened by 4 bases and J by 4 bases, with 17 bases between the two germline ends. Here the CDR3 DNA reads TGTGCCAGCAGTGTATCCCGGGAGATACAGAATCAGCCCCAGCATTTT. Translating gives CASSVSREIQNQPQHF. The whole variable domain, remainder taken from reference TRBV2 and TRBJ1-5, is EPEVTQTPSHQVTQMGQEVILRCVPISNHLYFYWYRQILGQKVEFLVSFYNNEISEKSEIFDDQFSVERPDGSNFTLKIRSTKLEDSAMYFCASSVSREIQNQPQHFGDGTRLSIL.

The chain links TRBV11-2 to TRBJ1-1; 8 bases match TRBD1. Trimming cost V 3 bases and J 4 bases; bases outside gene matches: 7. Germline-derived CDR1 and CDR2 are SGHAT and FQNNGV. The CDR3 length is 15 residues. The chain's CDR3 is CASSLYGQGGTEAFF. The CDR3 nucleotides are TGTGCCAGCAGCTTGTACGGACAGGGAGGCACTGAAGCTTTCTTT.